Listed below are T cell receptor beta chains from one sample, sequenced in a study of human T cells and chemical hapten exposure. TCRdb reanalysed the RACE reads using MiXCR and keeps one entry per CDR3 protein. Here the sample spans about 360,000 distinct CDR3 sequences, around 7% being singletons. Sequenced here: whole blood, sampled in connection with sensitization to the hapten diphenylcyclopropenone (DPC). The receptors derive from a woman aged 18-29 years with alopecia areata. Some clones in this sample may be carry-over from other donors' samples. CDR3s include the opening cysteine and the closing phenylalanine or tryptophan. A D gene is named only where the DNA matches it firmly. Where a row states a size, it is once, few, many or the class of an expanded clone; other rows omit it.

j_call | clone_size | v_call | d_call | cdr3_nt | cdr3_aa
TRBJ2-1 | - | TRBV4-1 | TRBD1 | TGCGCCAGCAGCCGCGTCCGGGACAGGGACAATGAGCAGTTCTTC | CASSRVRDRDNEQFF
TRBJ1-1 | few | TRBV25-1 | - | TGTGCCAGCAGTCCGGGGGGGGCAGTCCTAAACACTGAAGCTTTCTTT | CASSPGGAVLNTEAFF
TRBJ1-3 | few | TRBV20-1 | - | TGCAGTGCTAGGTCTACGAGCTCTGGAAACACCATATATTTT | CSARSTSSGNTIYF
TRBJ1-1 | - | TRBV18 | - | TGTGCCAGCTCACCACCGCTCGTAAGGGGGAAGAACACTGAAGCTTTCTTT | CASSPPLVRGKNTEAFF
TRBJ1-4 | - | TRBV29-1 | - | TGCAGCGTTGACGACGGGCAGGGGAGTCGTGAAAAACTGTTTTTT | CSVDDGQGSREKLFF
TRBJ2-5 | few | TRBV5-1 | TRBD2 | TGCGCCAGCAGCTTCGGACTAGATCAAGAGACCCAGTACTTC | CASSFGLDQETQYF
TRBJ1-2 | - | TRBV27 | - | TGTGCCAGCACCCCGCTTGGGGACGGGGCGGCTAACTATGGCTACACCTTC | CASTPLGDGAANYGYTF
TRBJ1-1 | - | TRBV5-4 | TRBD1 | TGTGCCAGCAGCTCCGGGACAGGGTGGACTGAAGCTTTCTTT | CASSSGTGWTEAFF
TRBJ1-1 | many | TRBV28 | - | TGTGCCAGCAGTTTACGGGTAACTGAAGCTTTCTTT | CASSLRVTEAFF
TRBJ1-4 | few | TRBV6-5 | - | TGTGCCAGCAGAAATGGACGTCGGGAAAAACTGTTTTTT | CASRNGRREKLFF
TRBJ1-2 | - | TRBV20-1 | TRBD1 | TGCAGTGCTCACCTCGGGACAGGGAAAGGCTACACCTTC | CSAHLGTGKGYTF
TRBJ2-1 | many | TRBV7-2 | - | TGTGCCAGCAGCTCCGCAAGAGAATCCACTGAGCAGTTCTTC | CASSSARESTEQFF
TRBJ2-1 | - | TRBV15 | - | TGTGCCACCAGCAGAGCAGTTGGGCCTAGCTCCTACAATGAGCAGTTCTTC | CATSRAVGPSSYNEQFF
TRBJ2-5 | few | TRBV5-1 | - | TGCGCCAGCAGCCCGAGCCCCACACAGGAAGAGACCCAGTACTTC | CASSPSPTQEETQYF
TRBJ2-1 | few | TRBV25-1 | - | TGTGCCAGCCGGGCGAGCGCTCAGATCTACAATGAGCAGTTCTTC | CASRASAQIYNEQFF
TRBJ1-3 | - | TRBV2 | - | TGTGCCAGCAGTGGAAGGGGGGGCTCTGGAAACACCATATATTTT | CASSGRGGSGNTIYF
TRBJ1-2 | once | TRBV15 | - | TGTGCCACCAGCAGAGATCTGGGAGGGCAAAGTGGCTACACCTTC | CATSRDLGGQSGYTF
TRBJ2-5 | few | TRBV29-1 | TRBD2 | TGCAGCGTTGAAGGGGAAGTTGAGACTAGCGTTCGAGAGACCCAGTACTTC | CSVEGEVETSVRETQYF
TRBJ2-1 | many | TRBV27 | - | TGTGCCAGCAGTCCAGAGCCCCGTCCTTCTGAGCAGTTCTTC | CASSPEPRPSEQFF
TRBJ2-3 | - | TRBV6-5 | - | TGTGCCAGCAGGAGGGCAGATGCGCAGTATTTT | CASRRADAQYF
TRBJ1-6 | few | TRBV27 | - | TGTGCCAGCTCGTGGGACTATAATTCACCCCTCCACTTT | CASSWDYNSPLHF
TRBJ1-3 | many | TRBV6-5 | TRBD1 | TGTGCCAGCAGTTCGACAGGGATCTCCTCTGGAAACACCATATATTTT | CASSSTGISSGNTIYF
TRBJ1-4 | many | TRBV7-2 | TRBD1 | TGTGCCAGCAGCTTAGCGAAGGGACAGGGAAATGAAAAACTGTTTTTT | CASSLAKGQGNEKLFF
TRBJ1-2 | - | TRBV6-5 | TRBD1 | TGTGCCAGCAGATACTTGGGACAGGGCTATGGCTACACCTTC | CASRYLGQGYGYTF
TRBJ2-3 | few | TRBV5-1 | - | TGCGCCAGCAGCCTCGCGGGGACTGCGAGGGATACGCAGTATTTT | CASSLAGTARDTQYF
TRBJ2-7 | - | TRBV7-9 | TRBD2 | TGTGCCAGCAGCTTTTGGACTAGCGCCCACGAGCAGTACTTC | CASSFWTSAHEQYF
TRBJ1-2 | few | TRBV6-6 | TRBD1 | TGTGCCAGCAGTCCGACAGGGACATATGGCTACACCTTC | CASSPTGTYGYTF
TRBJ1-2 | few | TRBV4-3 | - | TGCGCCAGCAGCCTAGACTCCGGGACAAACGCTAACTATGGCTACACCTTC | CASSLDSGTNANYGYTF
TRBJ1-2 | few | TRBV20-1 | - | TGCAGTGCTAGAGATTCAAGGGAGGGCTACACCTTC | CSARDSREGYTF
TRBJ2-1 | few | TRBV6-2/TRBV6-3 | - | TGTGCCAGCAGTTACGTGTTAGGCGGGCGTGAGCAGTTCTTC | CASSYVLGGREQFF
TRBJ1-2 | few | TRBV7-9 | - | TGTGCCAGCACCTTAGATGGTGGAGGGCGGGATGGCTACACCTTC | CASTLDGGGRDGYTF
TRBJ1-5 | many | TRBV7-3 | - | TGTGCCAGCAGCGCTGACAGGAATCAGCCCCAGCATTTT | CASSADRNQPQHF
TRBJ1-3 | few | TRBV10-2 | - | TGCGCCAGCAGTGAGGGTGTGAGGACCATATATTTT | CASSEGVRTIYF
TRBJ1-5 | many | TRBV19 | - | TGTGCCAGTAGTATAGAGGGGGTAAGCAATCAGCCCCAGCATTTT | CASSIEGVSNQPQHF
TRBJ2-3 | - | TRBV5-1 | TRBD2 | TGCGCCAGCAGCCTCTGGACTAGAACAGATACGCAGTATTTT | CASSLWTRTDTQYF
TRBJ2-3 | many | TRBV6-5 | - | TGTGCCAGCAGTTACTCACGGCTAGCCTCAGATACGCAGTATTTT | CASSYSRLASDTQYF
TRBJ2-3 | many | TRBV6-6 | - | TGTGCCAGCAGTTACGGTGGTAGCGGCGGCACAGATACGCAGTATTTT | CASSYGGSGGTDTQYF
TRBJ1-5 | - | TRBV25-1 | - | TGTGCCAGCACCGGCGGGAATAGCAATCAGCCCCAGCATTTT | CASTGGNSNQPQHF
TRBJ2-7 | many | TRBV2 | - | TGTGCCAGATCTAATGGCAGTCCCTACGAGCAGTACTTC | CARSNGSPYEQYF
TRBJ2-3 | many | TRBV5-6 | TRBD2 | TGTGCCAGCAGCCGGGGGACTAGCGGGGGGATGAGCACAGATACGCAGTATTTT | CASSRGTSGGMSTDTQYF
TRBJ1-5 | - | TRBV6-2/TRBV6-3 | - | TGTGCCAGCAGTCCGTACAGTCGTCAGCCCCAGCATTTT | CASSPYSRQPQHF